The 16 T cell receptor beta chains listed next were all sequenced from one sample in a study of blood T cell repertoires in COVID-19. Sequencing used immunoSEQ multiplex PCR; TCRdb keeps in-frame clones, though not all of them. The sample includes under 200,000 clones, 84% of them seen just once. Sequencing used peripheral blood. The receptors stem from a man between 25 and 39 years old with active or convalescent COVID-19.

The gene calls are TRBV28 and TRBJ2-7; TRBD2 is a possible D gene (5 bases). The V gene's germline CDR1 is MDHEN and CDR2 SYDVKM. The CDR3 is made up of 12 amino acids. Trimming stripped 3 bases from V and 7 bases from J, with 10 bases between. CDR3 in amino acids: CASSFSVGEQYF. The CDR3 nucleotides are TGTGCCAGCAGTTTTAGCGTGGGAGAGCAGTACTTC.

The chain recombines TRBV11-2 with TRBJ1-3, with D uncertain. This CDR3 has 15 residues. Germline V gene lookup returns CDR1 SGHAT and CDR2 FQNNGV. The V gene lost 5 bases and the J gene lost 1 base, with 12 bases spanning the gap. In DNA form, the CDR3 reads TGTGCCAGCAGCCCTTACAGACGTTCTGGAAACACCATATATTTT. Translated, it gives CASSPYRRSGNTIYF.

This clone has just a few counts. The chain uses TRBV11-3 and TRBJ2-1; D ambiguous. V gave up 0 bases and J gave up 9 bases, with 9 bases separating them. This CDR3 has 13 residues. Germline V gene sequence: CDR1 SGHNT, CDR2 YENEEA. CDR3 sequence: CASSLDVAPEQFF. The CDR3 DNA sequence: TGTGCCAGCAGCTTAGATGTAGCTCCTGAGCAGTTCTTC.

This clone has more than one count but fewer than ten. The chain combines TRBV5-6 with TRBJ1-6, with TRBD1 matching over 7 bases. The CDR3 has 17 amino acids. The J segment lost 0 bases and the V segment lost 3 bases, leaving 6 bases of the junction unmatched. Germline loops: CDR1 SGHDT, CDR2 YYEEEE. CDR3: CASSSGTDSSYNSPLHF. CDR3 in DNA: TGTGCCAGCAGCTCCGGGACAGATAGCTCCTATAATTCACCCCTCCACTTT.

V and J are TRBV7-9 and TRBJ2-2; D uncertain. CDR1 and CDR2 from the germline V gene are SEHNR and FQNEAQ (reference sequence). The CDR3 runs 16 residues. Trimming removed 5 bases at V and 2 bases at J, with 15 bases between. CDR3 amino acids: CASSLVSSGNTGELFF. The CDR3 DNA sequence: TGTGCCAGCAGCCTTGTCTCCAGTGGTAACACCGGGGAGCTGTTTTTT.

The rearrangement joins TRBV11-1 to TRBJ1-1; possibly TRBD1 for D (5 bases). This CDR3 has 13 residues. Trimming removed 1 base at V and 7 bases at J, with 10 bases between. Germline V gene sequence: CDR1 SGHAT, CDR2 FQDESV (reference sequence). CDR3 protein: CASSLERGIEAFF. CDR3 DNA sequence: TGTGCCAGCAGCTTAGAGCGGGGGATTGAAGCTTTCTTT.

This clone occurred a few times. In the same sample, other DNA sequences code for this CDR3. The CDR3 spells CASSYSGQGTTGELFF. CDR3 nucleotides: TGTGCCAGCAGTTATAGTGGACAGGGTACCACCGGGGAGCTGTTTTTT. The rearrangement joins TRBV6-5 to TRBJ2-2; TRBD1 aligns across 8 bases. Germline V gives CDR1 MNHEY, CDR2 SVGAGI. The CDR3 extends over 16 amino acids. Germline trimming cut 3 bases from V and 4 bases from J; bases unmatched to any gene: 7.

This clone was observed once. The J gene is TRBJ1-1, the V gene TRBV6-5, with D hard to call. V was clipped by 6 bases and J by 0 bases, with 8 bases between them. CDR3 length equals 13 residues. Germline V gene sequence: CDR1 MNHEY, CDR2 SVGAGI. CDR3 nucleotide sequence: TGTGCCAGCAGACCCACAATGAACACTGAAGCTTTCTTT. It encodes CASRPTMNTEAFF.

This clone has more than one count but fewer than ten. The V gene is TRBV10-3, the J gene TRBJ1-5, with D possibly matching TRBD1 (5 bases). CDR1 and CDR2 (germline): ENHRY, SYGVKD. The CDR3 extends over 13 amino acids. V dropped 7 bases and J dropped 7 bases, with 14 bases sitting between them. The CDR3 coding sequence is TGTGCCATCACATCAGGGATGGACCAGCCCCAGCATTTT. This encodes CAITSGMDQPQHF.

This rearrangement joins TRBV5-1 to TRBJ2-1, with 7 bases fitting TRBD1. The CDR3 has 16 amino acids. The germline CDR1 and CDR2 sequences are SGHRS and YFSETQ. V gave up 0 bases and J gave up 8 bases; unmatched junction bases: 11. As DNA, the CDR3 is TGCGCCAGCAGCTTGGTGGGACGTACAGGGGCCGATGAGCAGTTCTTC. It encodes CASSLVGRTGADEQFF.

V is TRBV5-1 and J is TRBJ2-2, with 12 bases lining up with TRBD1. Germline CDR1 is SGHRS and CDR2 is YFSETQ. The CDR3 has 16 residues. V shed 4 bases and J 5 bases; nucleotides not matched to a gene: 6. CDR3 in DNA: TGCGCCAGCAGCCCCGGGACAGGGGGCTGGACCGGGGAGCTGTTTTTT. It specifies CASSPGTGGWTGELFF. Based on the CDR3 plus reference TRBV5-1 and TRBJ2-2, the full variable domain is KAGVTQTPRYLIKTRGQQVTLSCSPISGHRSVSWYQQTPGQGLQFLFEYFSETQRNKGNFPGRFSGRQFSNSRSEMNVSTLELGDSALYLCASSPGTGGWTGELFFGEGSRLTVL.

The genes are TRBV24-1 and TRBJ1-2; the match to TRBD1 covers 7 bases. Per the germline V gene, CDR1 is KGHDR and CDR2 is SFDVKD. The CDR3 runs 14 residues. With V trimmed by 4 bases and J by 2 bases, 3 bases remained unmatched. CDR3 coding DNA: TGTGCCACCAGTGAAACAGGGGCCAACTATGGCTACACCTTC. Encoded protein: CATSETGANYGYTF.

The V gene is TRBV13, the J gene TRBJ2-2; 15 bases fit TRBD2. The germline CDR1 and CDR2 sequences are PRHDT and FYEKMQ (reference sequence). The V segment lost 4 bases and the J segment 4 bases; nucleotides outside the gene matches: 7. This CDR3 comprises 18 residues. CDR3 DNA sequence: TGTGCCAGCAGCTCCCGGGGGACTAGCGGGAGGCTCACCGGGGAGCTGTTTTTT. Protein sequence: CASSSRGTSGRLTGELFF.

The CDR3: CASSLSPPGLSTDTQYF. Written as DNA, the CDR3 is TGTGCCAGCAGCTTATCCCCCCCCGGACTTAGCACAGATACGCAGTATTTT. The J gene is TRBJ2-3, the V gene TRBV11-2; possibly TRBD2 for D (5 bases). The V gene's germline CDR1 is SGHAT and CDR2 FQNNGV. The V end was cut by 2 bases, the J end by 0 bases, with 15 bases between. The CDR3 has 17 amino acids.

The rearrangement uses TRBV6-1 and TRBJ1-1; D is uncertain. V shed 4 bases and J shed 1 base, with 22 bases lying between them. This CDR3 is 18 amino acids long. CDR1 is MNHNS, CDR2 SASEGT, per germline. CDR3 bases: TGTGCCAGCAGTGCACCCGGGGTTGGTAGGGTCGCGAACACTGAAGCTTTCTTT. Its translation is CASSAPGVGRVANTEAFF.

This chain links TRBV29-1 with TRBJ2-3; tentatively, D is TRBD1 (6 bases). Germline lookup yields CDR1 SQVTM and CDR2 ANQGSEA. The length of the CDR3 is 13 residues. V lost 7 bases, J lost 0 bases, and 11 bases lay in between. DNA of the CDR3: TGCAGCGGTCAGGGGTTTAGCACAGATACGCAGTATTTT. Its translation: CSGQGFSTDTQYF.